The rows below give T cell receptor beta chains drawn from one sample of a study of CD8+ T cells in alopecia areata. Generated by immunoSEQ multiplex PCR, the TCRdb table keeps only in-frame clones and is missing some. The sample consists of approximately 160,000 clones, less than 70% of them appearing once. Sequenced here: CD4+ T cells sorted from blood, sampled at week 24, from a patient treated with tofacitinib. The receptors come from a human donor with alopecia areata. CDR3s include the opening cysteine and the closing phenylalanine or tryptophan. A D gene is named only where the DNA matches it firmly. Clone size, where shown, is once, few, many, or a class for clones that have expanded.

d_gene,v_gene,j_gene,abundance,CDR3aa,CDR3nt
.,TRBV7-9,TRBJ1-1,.,CASSPRGGTEAFF,TGTGCCAGCAGCCCTAGAGGAGGCACTGAAGCTTTCTTT
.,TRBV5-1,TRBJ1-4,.,CASSLQSLDEKLFF,TGCGCCAGCAGCCTACAGTCCCTGGATGAAAAACTGTTTTTT
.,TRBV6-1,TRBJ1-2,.,CASSESARPGYTF,TGTGCCAGCAGTGAATCTGCCCGGCCTGGCTACACCTTC
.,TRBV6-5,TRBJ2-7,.,CASSYDRYEQYF,TGTGCCAGCAGTTACGACCGCTACGAGCAGTACTTC
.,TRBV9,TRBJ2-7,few,CASSVDPRGLYEQYF,TGTGCCAGCAGCGTAGACCCTAGGGGGTTATACGAGCAGTACTTC
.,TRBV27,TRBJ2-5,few,CASSLRPIQETQYF,TGTGCCAGCAGTTTACGCCCAATCCAAGAGACCCAGTACTTC
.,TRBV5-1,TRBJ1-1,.,CASSQGQNTEAFF,TGCGCCAGCAGCCAGGGACAGAACACTGAAGCTTTCTTT
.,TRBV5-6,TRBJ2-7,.,CASRGSSYEQYF,TGTGCCAGCAGGGGAAGCTCCTACGAGCAGTACTTC
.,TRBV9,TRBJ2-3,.,CASSVAGYTDTQYF,TGTGCCAGCAGCGTAGCCGGTTACACAGATACGCAGTATTTT
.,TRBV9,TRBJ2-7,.,CASSAVNSYEQYF,TGTGCCAGCAGCGCAGTGAACTCCTACGAGCAGTACTTC
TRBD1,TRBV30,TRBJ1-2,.,CAWSADRVVGYTF,TGTGCCTGGAGTGCAGACAGGGTTGTTGGCTACACCTTC
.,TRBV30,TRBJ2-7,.,CAWNRAVKTYEQYF,TGTGCCTGGAATCGGGCAGTGAAAACCTACGAGCAGTACTTC
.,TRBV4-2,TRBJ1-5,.,CASSPSSGNNQPQHF,TGTGCCAGCAGCCCATCGTCAGGGAACAATCAGCCCCAGCATTTT
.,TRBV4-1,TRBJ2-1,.,CASSQDGRLPGFERNYNEQFF,TGCGCCAGCAGCCAAGATGGCCGGCTACCCGGGTTTGAGCGGAACTACAATGAGCAGTTCTTC
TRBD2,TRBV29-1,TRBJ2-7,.,CSVETSGGLSSYEQYF,TGCAGCGTAGAGACTAGCGGGGGGCTCAGCTCCTACGAGCAGTACTTC
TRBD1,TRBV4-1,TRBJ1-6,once,CASSQDGTGVNSPLHF,TGCGCCAGCAGCCAAGATGGGACAGGGGTGAATTCACCCCTCCACTTT
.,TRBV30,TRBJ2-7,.,CAWSARLYEQYF,TGTGCCTGGAGTGCTCGACTCTACGAGCAGTACTTC
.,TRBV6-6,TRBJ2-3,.,CASGTRDTQYF,TGTGCCAGCGGCACGAGGGATACGCAGTATTTT
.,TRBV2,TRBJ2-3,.,CASSESASGTQYF,TGTGCCAGCAGTGAATCGGCTAGTGGTACGCAGTATTTT
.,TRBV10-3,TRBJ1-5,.,CAISDGSNQPQHF,TGTGCCATCAGTGACGGGAGCAATCAGCCCCAGCATTTT
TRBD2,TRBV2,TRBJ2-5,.,CASRGGAHQETQYF,TGTGCCAGCAGGGGAGGGGCCCACCAAGAGACCCAGTACTTC
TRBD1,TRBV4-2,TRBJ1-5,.,CASSQGEGPGQGNQPQHF,TGTGCCAGCAGCCAAGGTGAGGGACCGGGACAGGGCAATCAGCCCCAGCATTTT
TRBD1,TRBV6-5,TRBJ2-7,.,CASSRTGQPVREQYF,TGTGCCAGCAGCCGAACGGGACAGCCCGTGAGAGAGCAGTACTTC
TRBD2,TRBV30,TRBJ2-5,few,CAWIDHGSGGKAETQYF,TGTGCCTGGATCGATCATGGTAGCGGGGGAAAAGCGGAGACCCAGTACTTC
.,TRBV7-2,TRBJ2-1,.,CASRHRDRVRGGINEQFF,TGTGCCAGCAGACACCGGGACAGGGTACGGGGGGGTATCAATGAGCAGTTCTTC
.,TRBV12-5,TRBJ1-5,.,CAGKRDGRSNQPQHF,TGTGCCGGAAAACGGGACGGTAGGAGCAATCAGCCCCAGCATTTT
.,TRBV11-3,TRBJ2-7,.,CASSFLTAVEQYF,TGTGCCAGCAGCTTCCTGACCGCGGTCGAGCAGTACTTC
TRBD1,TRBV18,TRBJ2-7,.,CASSPRDRAGEQYF,TGTGCCAGCTCACCGCGGGACAGGGCCGGGGAGCAGTACTTC
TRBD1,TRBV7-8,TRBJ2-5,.,CASSLALGQGETQYF,TGTGCCAGCAGCTTAGCGCTGGGACAGGGGGAGACCCAGTACTTC
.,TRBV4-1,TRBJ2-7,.,CASSQDEKYEQYF,TGCGCCAGCAGCCAAGACGAAAAATACGAGCAGTACTTC
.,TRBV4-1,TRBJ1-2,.,CASSPPGQRYGYTF,TGCGCCAGCAGCCCTCCGGGGCAACGCTATGGCTACACCTTC
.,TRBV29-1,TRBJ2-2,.,CSGGYRAGELFF,TGCAGCGGAGGTTACAGGGCCGGGGAGCTGTTTTTT
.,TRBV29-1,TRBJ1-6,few,CSVEDLGWNSPLHF,TGCAGCGTTGAAGATCTAGGGTGGAATTCACCCCTCCACTTT
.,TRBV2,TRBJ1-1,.,CASSGGRGNTEAFF,TGTGCCAGCAGTGGGGGACGGGGGAACACTGAAGCTTTCTTT
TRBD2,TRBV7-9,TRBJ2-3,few,CASSLEASGDTQYF,TGTGCCAGCAGCTTAGAAGCTAGCGGGGATACGCAGTATTTT
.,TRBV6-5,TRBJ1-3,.,CASSSGRAGNTIYF,TGTGCCAGCAGTTCCGGACGTGCTGGAAACACCATATATTTT
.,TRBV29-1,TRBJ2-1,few,CSVNTGREQFF,TGCAGCGTTAATACAGGGCGTGAGCAGTTCTTC
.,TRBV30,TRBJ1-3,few,CAWRTLGSSGNTIYF,TGTGCCTGGAGAACCCTCGGGAGCTCTGGAAACACCATATATTTT
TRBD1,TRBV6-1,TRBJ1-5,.,CASSEAILQGGRDQPQHF,TGTGCCAGCAGTGAAGCGATCCTACAGGGGGGTAGGGATCAGCCCCAGCATTTT
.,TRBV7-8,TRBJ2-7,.,CASSLGEGTYEQYF,TGTGCCAGCAGCTTAGGAGAGGGAACCTACGAGCAGTACTTC
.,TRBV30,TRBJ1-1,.,CAWSGAPTEAFF,TGTGCCTGGAGTGGGGCCCCCACTGAAGCTTTCTTT
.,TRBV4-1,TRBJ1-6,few,CASSQVSRTDNSPLHF,TGCGCCAGCAGCCAAGTCTCCCGGACAGATAATTCACCCCTCCACTTT
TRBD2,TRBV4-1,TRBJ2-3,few,CASSQDRYGGLAGADTQYF,TGCGCCAGCAGCCAAGACCGCTACGGGGGACTAGCGGGGGCAGATACGCAGTATTTT
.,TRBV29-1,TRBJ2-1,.,CSVDLGVGSYNEQFF,TGCAGCGTTGACTTGGGGGTTGGGTCCTACAATGAGCAGTTCTTC
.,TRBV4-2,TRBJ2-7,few,CASSQEGGRVYEQYF,TGTGCCAGCAGCCAAGAGGGGGGGCGCGTCTACGAGCAGTACTTC
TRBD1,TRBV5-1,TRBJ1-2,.,CASSLEGQGGYGYTF,TGCGCCAGCAGCTTGGAGGGACAGGGTGGCTATGGCTACACCTTC
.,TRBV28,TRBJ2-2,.,CASIRTANTGELFF,TGTGCCAGCATCCGGACAGCGAACACCGGGGAGCTGTTTTTT
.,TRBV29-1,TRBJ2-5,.,CSVGERGDNQETQYF,TGCAGCGTTGGGGAACGGGGGGACAACCAAGAGACCCAGTACTTC
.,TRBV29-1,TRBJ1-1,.,CSVGAGVSMTEAFF,TGCAGCGTTGGGGCAGGGGTCAGTATGACTGAAGCTTTCTTT
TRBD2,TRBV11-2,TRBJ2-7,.,CASSPERGTSYEQYF,TGTGCCAGCAGCCCAGAGCGGGGTACCTCCTACGAGCAGTACTTC